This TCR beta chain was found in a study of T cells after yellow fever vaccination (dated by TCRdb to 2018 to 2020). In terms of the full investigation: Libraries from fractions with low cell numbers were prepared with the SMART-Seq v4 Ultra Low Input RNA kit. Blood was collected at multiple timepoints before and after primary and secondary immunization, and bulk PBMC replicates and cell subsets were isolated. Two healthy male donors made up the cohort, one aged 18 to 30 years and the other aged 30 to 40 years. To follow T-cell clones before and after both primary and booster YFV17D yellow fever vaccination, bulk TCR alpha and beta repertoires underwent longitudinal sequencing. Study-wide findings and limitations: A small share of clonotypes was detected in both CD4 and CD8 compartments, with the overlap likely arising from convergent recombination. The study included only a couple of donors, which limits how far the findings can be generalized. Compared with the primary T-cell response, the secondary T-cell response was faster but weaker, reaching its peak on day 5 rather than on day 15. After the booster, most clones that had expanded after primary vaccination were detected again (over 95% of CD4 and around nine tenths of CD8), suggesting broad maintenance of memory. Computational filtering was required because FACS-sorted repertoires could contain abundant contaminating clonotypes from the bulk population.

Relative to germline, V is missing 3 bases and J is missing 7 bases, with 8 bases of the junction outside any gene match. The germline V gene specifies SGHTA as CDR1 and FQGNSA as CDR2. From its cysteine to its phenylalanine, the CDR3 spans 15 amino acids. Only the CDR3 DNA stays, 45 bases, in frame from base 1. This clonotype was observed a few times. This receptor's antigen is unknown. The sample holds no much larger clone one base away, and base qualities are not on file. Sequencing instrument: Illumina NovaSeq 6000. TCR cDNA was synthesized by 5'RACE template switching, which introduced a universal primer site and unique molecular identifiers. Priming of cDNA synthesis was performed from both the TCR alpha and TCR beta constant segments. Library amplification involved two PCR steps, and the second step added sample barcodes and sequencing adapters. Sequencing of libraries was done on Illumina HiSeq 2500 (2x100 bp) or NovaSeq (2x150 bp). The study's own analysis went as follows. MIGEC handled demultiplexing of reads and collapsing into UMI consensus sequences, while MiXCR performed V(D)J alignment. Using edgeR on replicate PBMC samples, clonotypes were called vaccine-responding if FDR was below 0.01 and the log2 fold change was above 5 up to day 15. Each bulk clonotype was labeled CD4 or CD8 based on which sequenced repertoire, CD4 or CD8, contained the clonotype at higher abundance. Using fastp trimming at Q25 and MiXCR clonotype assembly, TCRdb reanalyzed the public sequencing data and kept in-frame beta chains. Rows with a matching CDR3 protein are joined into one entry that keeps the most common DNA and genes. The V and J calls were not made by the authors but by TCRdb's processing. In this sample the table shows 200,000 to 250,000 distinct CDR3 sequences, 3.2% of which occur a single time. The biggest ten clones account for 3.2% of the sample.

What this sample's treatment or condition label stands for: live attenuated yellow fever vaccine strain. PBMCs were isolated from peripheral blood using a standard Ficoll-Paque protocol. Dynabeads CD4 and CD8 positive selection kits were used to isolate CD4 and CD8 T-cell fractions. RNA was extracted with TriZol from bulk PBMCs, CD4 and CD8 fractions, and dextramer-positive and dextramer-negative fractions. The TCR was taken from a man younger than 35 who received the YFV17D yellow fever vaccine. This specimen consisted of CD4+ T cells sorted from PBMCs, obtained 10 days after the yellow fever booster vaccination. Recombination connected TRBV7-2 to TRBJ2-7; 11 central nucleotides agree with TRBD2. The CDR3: CASSFPTSGGKEQYF. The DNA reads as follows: TGTGCCAGCAGCTTTCCTACTAGCGGGGGAAAAGAGCAGTACTTC.